This T cell receptor (beta chain) derives from a study of T cells in Graves' hyperthyroidism and ophthalmopathy (dated by TCRdb to the late 2010s). About the full investigation: Peripheral blood was sampled at the time of initial diagnosis, prior to any treatment. The approximately 98 discovery patients were randomly divided into training and test sets at a 7:3 ratio. In several Graves' hyperthyroidism patients, the study also compared T-cell repertoires from thyroid tissue with T-cell repertoires from blood. Prospective prediction of ophthalmopathy was tested in an independent validation cohort of approximately 18 hyperthyroidism patients and 15 to 17 patients who later progressed to ophthalmopathy. Once sampling was done, hyperthyroidism patients were given methimazole at a starting dose of 30 mg daily, whereas ophthalmopathy patients were given high-dose intravenous methylprednisolone. A discovery cohort of about a hundred patients, roughly 45 with Graves' ophthalmopathy and over 55 with stable Graves' hyperthyroidism, was used to find distinguishing TCR V-J signatures. The paper describes TCR Vbeta CDR3 sequencing of 135 peripheral blood samples, made up of 43 ophthalmopathy patients, approximately 73 hyperthyroidism patients and roughly 17 progressor patients.

The table lists this clonotype with many counts. Its antigen specificity is not known. No base quality information exists; no much larger clone differs at one position. Moderately to severely active disease, a Clinical Activity Score of at least 3, a NOSPECS grade of at least 4, and a duration under 3 months were present in ophthalmopathy patients. Exclusion was applied to patients with uncontrolled infections, other autoimmune diseases, pregnancy or lactation. Diagnoses were established on the basis of clinical symptoms, serum thyroxine and TRAb, thyroid ultrasound, and orbital computed tomography. PBMCs were separated from over 9 ml of fresh peripheral blood using Ficoll-Paque density gradient centrifugation. Total RNA was extracted with Trizol reagent, and quality was checked on an Agilent 2100 Bioanalyzer. The TCR beta CDR3 regions were amplified from the RNA transcripts. For the first round of RT-PCR on the TCR CDR3, the HTBI primer set was used together with the Qiagen OneStep RT-PCR kit. A second multiplex PCR round built the libraries, followed by size selection and purification. Paired-end sequencing of the libraries was performed with 100 bp reads on an Illumina HiSeq2000. The paper's data handling went like this. SOAPnuke was used to process the raw data, throwing out any read that contained adapters or uncalled bases, had a mean Phred below 15, or lacked an exact constant-primer or identifier match. COPE v1.2.5 was used to merge high-quality paired reads, and clonotypes were defined as unique nucleotide sequences. MiTCR v1.1 was used to align the clonotypes against IMGT TRBV, TRBD and TRBJ reference segments. Analysis was restricted to V-J combinations with a frequency above 0.0001, which covered roughly 99% of repertoires. The TCS score was defined as F50 (clonal expansion) divided by E x V (chaos), with BLOSUM62-based TCRdist calculated between CDR3 peptides within each V-J. Welch's t-statistics and random forest reduced several hundred V-J features to 10 to 15, which were used in a naive Bayes classifier (R e1071). The raw public reads went through TCRdb reprocessing: fastp at Q25, MiXCR clone calling, in-frame beta chains kept. For every CDR3 protein sequence, its rows merge into one entry that carries the most common genes and DNA. TCRdb, not the authors, supplied the V and J calls. Here the sample has more than 350,000 distinct CDR3 sequences; about 14% occur a single time. Of the sample, about 18% is held by the ten largest clones.

Broad study findings and their caveats: Sample size was not statistically predetermined, and blinding of investigators to group allocation was not performed. Blood samples also contained most of the expanded thyroid clonotypes (frequency above 0.001), which suggests that blood repertoires may reflect thyroid immune responses. In cross-validation, a model built on a 13 V-J signature told ophthalmopathy apart from stable hyperthyroidism with roughly 87% sensitivity and roughly 81% specificity, and in testing the same model reached 80%/75%. In validation, the model predicted progression to ophthalmopathy with 65% to 71% sensitivity and less than 80% specificity, a median of about 6.7 months before onset.

V is shortened by 5 bases, J by 3 bases, and the region joining them spans 14 bases. Looking up the germline V gene yields CDR1 MDHEN and CDR2 SYDVKM. CDR3 length: 14 amino acids, cysteine to phenylalanine. Only CDR3 DNA is held: 42 bases, read in frame from base 1. This chain is built from TRBV28 and TRBJ2-7; matching of 7 bases hints at TRBD1 as the D gene. Sequenced: blood. The TCR was taken from a woman aged 30 to 39 with Graves' ophthalmopathy. In nucleotide form, the sequence is TGTGCCAGCAGTCGCGGAGGGGGCATCTACGAGCAGTACTTC. It codes for CASSRGGGIYEQYF.